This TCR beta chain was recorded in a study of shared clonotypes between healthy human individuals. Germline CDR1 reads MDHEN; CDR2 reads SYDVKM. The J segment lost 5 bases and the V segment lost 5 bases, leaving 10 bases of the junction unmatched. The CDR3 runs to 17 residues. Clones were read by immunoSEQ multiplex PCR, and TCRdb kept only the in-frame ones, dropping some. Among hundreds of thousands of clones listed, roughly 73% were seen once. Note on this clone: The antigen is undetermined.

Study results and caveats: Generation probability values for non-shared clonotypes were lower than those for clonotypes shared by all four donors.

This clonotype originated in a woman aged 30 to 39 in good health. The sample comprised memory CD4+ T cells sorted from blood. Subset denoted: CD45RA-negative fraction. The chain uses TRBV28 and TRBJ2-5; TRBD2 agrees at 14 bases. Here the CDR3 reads CASSPGTSGRRGETQYF. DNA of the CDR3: TGTGCCAGCAGTCCCGGGACTAGCGGGAGAAGAGGGGAGACCCAGTACTTC. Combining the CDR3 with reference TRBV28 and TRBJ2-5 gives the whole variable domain DVKVTQSSRYLVKRTGEKVFLECVQDMDHENMFWYRQDPGLGLRLIYFSYDVKMKEKGDIPEGYSVSREKKERFSLILESASTNQTSMYLCASSPGTSGRRGETQYFGPGTRLLVL.